The source of this TCR beta chain is a study of tumor and adjacent non-tumor tissue in lung cancer. Study summary: About 4.17 million productive TCRbeta reads were obtained per sample on average. The study's findings and limits: Compared with tumor, normal lung showed significantly lower TCR diversity. Tumor repertoires had a smaller top 100 clone share than normal lung.

This clonotype is deemed medium-sized. The antigen remains undetermined. RNA was extracted from bulk tissue without any cell sorting. Three rounds of nested PCR, following a modified ARM-PCR protocol, produced the TCRbeta library. TCRdb itself ran the multiplex PCR reads through MiXCR, one entry per CDR3 protein. The profile shows 120,000 to 150,000 distinct CDR3 sequences, approximately 66% of them singletons. The CDR3 is 12 residues long. The V gene's germline CDR1 is SQVTM and CDR2 ANQGSEA. The V end lost 6 bases, the J end lost 6 bases, and 11 bases lay between the germline ends. The V call is TRBV29-1, the J call TRBJ1-4; D possibly corresponds to TRBD1 (6 bases). This clonotype was sampled from a man in his 60s with small cell lung cancer. The sample consisted of lung tumor tissue. The chain's CDR3 is CSVGGYDEKLFF. The CDR3 nucleotides read TGCAGCGTCGGGGGCTATGATGAAAAACTGTTTTTT.